This T cell receptor beta chain originates from a study of glioma-infiltrating T cells. Study conclusions and caveats: Above-expected tissue-blood divergence occurred in all gliomas, most in low-grade ones. Tissue and blood shared very few CDR3 sequences.

This CDR3 region has 15 residues. Germline V CDR1 and CDR2: SGHRS, YFSETQ. V lost 4 bases, J lost 6 bases, and 9 bases stayed unmatched. This clonotype came up many times. Its matching antigen is unknown. TCR alpha and beta CDR3 regions were amplified from RNA using iRepertoire nested multiplex PCR. In TCRdb, the multiplex PCR reads were re-called with MiXCR into one record per CDR3 protein. The table lists roughly 120,000 distinct CDR3 sequences, less than 30% of them singletons. This chain joins TRBV5-1 and TRBJ1-5; 8 nucleotides align to TRBD1. The sequence derives from a human donor with low-grade glioma or glioblastoma, undergoing nonglioma brain surgery, or in good health (not recorded which). Sequencing input: glioma tissue, nonneoplastic brain tissue, or PBMCs (not recorded which). DNA for the CDR3: TGCGCCAGCAGCGCCGGGACAGGCGCGGGTCAGCCCCAGCATTTT. This encodes CASSAGTGAGQPQHF.